Sequencing of this T cell receptor beta chain was carried out in a study of T-cell memory formation after mild COVID-19. Study findings and constraints: CD4+ clones that contracted lay mainly in CM and EM; CD8+ ones lay in EMRA. Second-wave clones that peaked on day 37 lacked confirmed SARS-CoV-2 specificity. Memory sampled before infection contained some responding clones, suggesting cross-reactive memory joined.

On this clonotype itself: Its antigen is not identified.

TCRdb fed the 5' RACE reads into MiXCR, producing one record per CDR3 protein. The repertoire holds roughly 370,000 distinct CDR3 sequences, with around a sixth as singletons. This TCR was recovered from a young man who had mild COVID-19 (a few samples of this study predate the infection). Cell type and time point are not known. Sequencing was carried out using PBMCs or a T cell subset sorted from them (not recorded which).

The CDR3 loop reads CASSLVGTSGADEQFF. In DNA, the CDR3 is TGTGCCAGCAGCTTAGTAGGTACTAGCGGGGCGGATGAGCAGTTCTTC. The chain carries TRBV7-9 and TRBJ2-1, with 10 bases aligning to TRBD2. CDR1 is SEHNR and CDR2 is FQNEAQ in the germline V gene (reference sequence). Losses at the gene ends were 1 base for V and 8 bases for J; bases not matched to a gene: 8. The CDR3 contains 16 residues.